This T cell receptor beta chain emerged from a study of T cell responses to AZD1222 COVID-19 vaccine. This clone was found once. Germline values: CDR1 LNHNV, CDR2 YYDKDF (reference sequence). The length of the CDR3 is 14 residues. V dropped 9 bases and J dropped 6 bases, with 21 bases sitting between them. Only in-frame clones appear in the TCRdb table, and some are missing; sequencing was by immunoSEQ multiplex PCR. The data hold some 140,000 clones, with more than 85% observed a single time. V gene TRBV15 combines with J gene TRBJ2-7; D is perhaps TRBD2 (6 bases). Source: peripheral blood, taken on day 0 of AZD1222 vaccination. This TCR was sampled from an adult in good health. DNA of the CDR3: TGTGCCACTGATCCGGGACTCAGCCCCTCCGAGCAGTACTTC. It encodes CATDPGLSPSEQYF.